This entry lists 31 T cell receptor beta chains sequenced from one sample in a study of control samples from healthy donors and cancer patients (TCRdb year 2020). The library relied on the immunoSEQ multiplex PCR assay. Imported from immuneACCESS, the table was reduced by TCRdb to in-frame sequences with V and J called. These copies leave out some clones; in studies compared against another copy, an unresolved V gene accounts for under half, and the cause of the remainder is not known. This sample is represented by about 69,000 clones; approximately 84% of them were singletons. Around 3% of the sample is taken by the ten largest. The sample consisted of PBMCs. Receptors originate from a woman aged 45-65 years with lung cancer.

This chain uses TRBV5-6 with TRBJ1-2; the D is unclear. The length of the CDR3 is 14 residues. CDR1 and CDR2 from the germline V gene are SGHDT and YYEEEE. Trimming stripped 0 bases from V and 4 bases from J, with 10 bases between. CDR3 in amino acids: CASSLGAEVYGYTF. The CDR3 DNA reads TGTGCCAGCAGCTTGGGGGCAGAGGTCTATGGCTACACCTTC.

The V and J genes are TRBV6-6 and TRBJ2-7; 10 bases line up with TRBD1. The germline gives CDR1 MNHNY, CDR2 SVGAGI (reference sequence). The CDR3 is 14 amino acids. The trim removed 8 bases at V and 2 bases at J, leaving 6 bases unmatched. CDR3 sequence: CASLDRGPTYEQYF. The CDR3 nucleotides read TGTGCCAGCCTAGACAGGGGGCCTACCTACGAGCAGTACTTC.

The gene calls are TRBV9 and TRBJ2-4; D is unclear. The V gene's germline CDR1 is SGDLS and CDR2 YYNGEE. There are 19 residues in the CDR3. Trimming cost V 1 base and J 0 bases, with 20 bases left between them. This CDR3 reads CASSVPRNSIPLAKNIQYF. The CDR3 coding sequence is TGTGCCAGCAGCGTACCCAGGAACAGCATCCCACTAGCCAAAAACATTCAGTACTTC.

The sample holds a few counts of this clone. The rearrangement joins TRBV11-2 to TRBJ2-1; no reliable D call. The germline V and J ends were trimmed by 4 bases and 7 bases, with 5 bases remaining between them. CDR1 is SGHAT and CDR2 is FQNNGV in the germline V gene. This CDR3 region has 11 residues. The CDR3 here is CASSSKNEQFF. CDR3 bases: TGTGCCAGCAGCTCAAAAAATGAGCAGTTCTTC.

The chain combines TRBV28 with TRBJ2-5; D is uncertain. CDR1 and CDR2 (germline): MDHEN, SYDVKM. The CDR3 extends over 11 amino acids. V dropped 6 bases and J dropped 3 bases, with 5 bases sitting between them. The CDR3 here is CASRSEETQYF. CDR3 DNA: TGTGCCAGCAGATCAGAAGAGACCCAGTACTTC.

J is TRBJ1-4 and V is TRBV27, with D possibly being TRBD1 (5 bases). V was cut by 4 bases and J by 8 bases, with 11 bases left in between. The CDR3 consists of 13 residues. The germline V gene has CDR1 MNHEY and CDR2 SMNVEV (reference sequence). CDR3 region: CASSSGAWEKLFF. The DNA of the CDR3 is TGTGCCAGCAGTTCCGGGGCTTGGGAAAAACTGTTTTTT.

The rearrangement joins TRBV2 to TRBJ1-1; D might be TRBD1 (5 bases). The CDR3 is 15 residues long. Germline values: CDR1 SNHLY, CDR2 FYNNEI. V shed 4 bases and J shed 5 bases, with 17 bases lying between them. CDR3 nucleotides: TGTGCCAGCAGTGCTCGGGGAGGGGTGGGGACTGAAGCTTTCTTT. Protein: CASSARGGVGTEAFF.

The gene calls are TRBV3-1 (or the pseudogene TRBV3-2) and TRBJ1-2; 7 nucleotides agree with TRBD1. CDR1 is LGHDT and CDR2 is YNNKEL in the germline V gene (reference sequence). V was clipped by 4 bases and J by 4 bases; unmatched bases: 9. The CDR3 spans 15 residues. The CDR3: CASSRGAGGGYGYTF. CDR3 in DNA: TGTGCCAGCAGCCGTGGAGCAGGGGGAGGCTATGGCTACACCTTC.

The V call is TRBV6-2 or TRBV6-3, the J call TRBJ1-6; 10 bases are shared with TRBD1. This CDR3 comprises 18 residues. The ends lost 0 bases at V and 0 bases at J; junction bases unmatched: 2. Germline V gives CDR1 MNHEY, CDR2 SVGEGT. The CDR3 DNA is TGTGCCAGCAGTTACTCCCGGACAGGGGGCTCCTATAATTCACCCCTCCACTTT. Translated: CASSYSRTGGSYNSPLHF.

The V call is TRBV7-9, the J call TRBJ2-7; D gene unclear. From germline, CDR1 is SEHNR and CDR2 FQNEAQ (reference sequence). This CDR3 spans 12 amino acids. V lost 4 bases and J lost 2, with 6 bases in between. The CDR3 bases are TGTGCCAGCAGCTCACATGCCTACGAGCAGTACTTC. Its protein is CASSSHAYEQYF. The full variable domain, in which reference TRBV7-9 and TRBJ2-7 provide the parts outside the CDR3, is DTGVSQNPRHKITKRGQNVTFRCDPISEHNRLYWYRQTLGQGPEFLTYFQNEAQLEKSRLLSDRFSAERPKGSFSTLEIQRTEQGDSAMYLCASSSHAYEQYFGPGTRLTVT.

The chain has TRBV5-6 and TRBJ2-5; 9 nucleotides line up with TRBD2. CDR3 length equals 15 residues. Germline V CDR1 and CDR2: SGHDT, YYEEEE. The ends lost 1 base at V and 1 base at J; junction bases unmatched: 2. This chain's CDR3 is CASSLSSGVQETQYF. The CDR3 bases are TGTGCCAGCAGCTTGTCTAGCGGGGTCCAAGAGACCCAGTACTTC.

This chain connects TRBV6-1 to TRBJ2-5, with D perhaps matching TRBD2 (6 bases). This CDR3 comprises 14 residues. Germline-derived CDR1 and CDR2 are MNHNS and SASEGT. V shed 1 base and J shed 6 bases, with 12 bases lying between them. The CDR3 protein is CASSEGRGRQTQYF. CDR3 coding DNA: TGTGCCAGCAGTGAAGGGAGGGGTAGGCAGACCCAGTACTTC.

The V and J genes are TRBV7-2 and TRBJ1-3; D uncertain. Trimming removed 4 bases from V and 2 bases from J, with 6 bases in between. CDR1 is SGHTA and CDR2 is FQGNSA in the germline V gene. This CDR3 has 13 amino acids. In DNA form, the CDR3 reads TGTGCCAGCAGCTCCGCTCCTGGAAACACCATATATTTT. Translated: CASSSAPGNTIYF.

The rearrangement joins TRBV4-3 to TRBJ2-1, with D perhaps matching TRBD2 (5 bases). The V and J ends lost 0 bases and 3 bases respectively, with 9 bases between them. This CDR3 is 15 amino acids long. Germline V CDR1 and CDR2: LGHNA, YSLEER. The CDR3 coding sequence is TGCGCCAGCAGCCAAGACTCGGGGAACTACAATGAGCAGTTCTTC. It codes for CASSQDSGNYNEQFF.

This clone was recorded a few times. This chain uses TRBV5-1 with TRBJ1-3; 7 bases align to TRBD1. The CDR3 covers 14 residues. Losses at the gene ends were 4 bases for V and 4 bases for J; bases not matched to a gene: 5. Germline values: CDR1 SGHRS, CDR2 YFSETQ. CDR3 in DNA: TGCGCCAGCAGCCGAGGACAGGAAGGAAACACCATATATTTT. Its translation: CASSRGQEGNTIYF.

The chain recombines TRBV5-1 with TRBJ1-2, with D uncertain. Germline CDR1 and CDR2: SGHRS and YFSETQ. Trimming removed 0 bases at V and 4 bases at J, with 7 bases between. This CDR3 is 13 amino acids long. Here the CDR3 DNA reads TGCGCCAGCAGCTTGGAGGACCTCTATGGCTACACCTTC. Amino acid sequence: CASSLEDLYGYTF.

The CDR3 nucleotides read TGTGCCAGCAGCTTAGCCCCTACAGGGATTAGTGCCAAAAACATTCAGTACTTC. This sequence encodes CASSLAPTGISAKNIQYF. The chain couples TRBV7-6 to TRBJ2-4, with D possibly TRBD1 on 6 matching bases. Per germline, CDR1 SGHVS and CDR2 FNYEAQ. V was trimmed by 0 bases and J by 1 base, leaving 16 bases between them. This CDR3 is built from 18 residues.

The chain joins TRBV5-1 to TRBJ2-7; possibly TRBD2 for D (5 bases). V dropped 4 bases and J dropped 2 bases, with 13 bases sitting between them. This CDR3 region has 14 residues. Looked up from germline, CDR1 is SGHRS and CDR2 is YFSETQ. CDR3 amino acids: CASSVGAVPYEQYF. The CDR3 bases are TGCGCCAGCAGCGTTGGAGCGGTCCCCTACGAGCAGTACTTC.

V and J are TRBV5-1 and TRBJ2-5, with TRBD2 identical over 7 bases. Germline CDR1 SGHRS, CDR2 YFSETQ. CDR3 size: 14 residues. J was trimmed by 5 bases and V by 2 bases; bases with no gene match: 6. CDR3 sequence reads: CASSFDSSGETQYF. In DNA form, the CDR3 reads TGCGCCAGCAGCTTTGACAGTAGCGGGGAGACCCAGTACTTC.

This chain's CDR3 is CASSQGQASDTEAFF. CDR3 bases: TGTGCCAGCTCACAGGGACAGGCCTCGGACACTGAAGCTTTCTTT. The chain is built from TRBV18 and TRBJ1-1; 8 bases align to TRBD1. The length of the CDR3 is 15 residues. J was trimmed by 3 bases and V by 4 bases; bases with no gene match: 7. From germline, CDR1 is KGHSH and CDR2 LQKENI.

This clone has just one count. This chain joins TRBV19 and TRBJ1-5; D may be TRBD1 (5 bases). The germline CDR1 and CDR2 sequences are LNHDA and SQIVND (reference sequence). The CDR3 covers 15 residues. V was shortened by 0 bases and J by 5 bases, with 11 bases between the two germline ends. The CDR3 region is CASSIDGAGHQPQHF. The DNA of the CDR3 is TGTGCCAGTAGTATAGATGGGGCAGGGCATCAGCCCCAGCATTTT. The full variable domain, its missing parts supplied by reference TRBV19 and TRBJ1-5, is DGGITQSPKYLFRKEGQNVTLSCEQNLNHDAMYWYRQDPGQGLRLIYYSQIVNDFQKGDIAEGYSVSREKKESFPLTVTSAQKNPTAFYLCASSIDGAGHQPQHFGDGTRLSIL.

The chain combines TRBV15 with TRBJ1-1; a possible D gene is TRBD1 (5 bases). The CDR3 spans 16 residues. In germline, CDR1 is LNHNV, CDR2 YYDKDF (reference sequence). V gave up 2 bases and J gave up 1 base, with 14 bases separating them. CDR3 sequence: CATSRWGVGRNTEAFF. In nucleotides, the CDR3 is TGTGCCACCAGCAGATGGGGCGTTGGAAGGAACACTGAAGCTTTCTTT.

V gene TRBV4-1 combines with J gene TRBJ1-2; weak D call: TRBD1 (5 bases). With 4 bases removed from V and 3 bases from J, the gap between germline ends came to 12 bases. The CDR3 is 14 residues long. Germline-derived CDR1 and CDR2 are MGHRA and YSYEKL. CDR3: CASSPLGTDYGYTF. DNA for the CDR3: TGCGCCAGCAGCCCTTTAGGGACGGACTATGGCTACACCTTC.

J is TRBJ2-1 and V is TRBV19; TRBD1 agrees at 12 bases. V lost 6 bases, J lost 4 bases, and 13 bases stayed unmatched. CDR3 length: 18 residues. Germline V lookup: CDR1 LNHDA, CDR2 SQIVND (reference sequence). In DNA, the CDR3 is TGTGCCAGTAGCGACCGGGACAGGGGGCAGGGATTTTACAATGAGCAGTTCTTC. Translating gives CASSDRDRGQGFYNEQFF.

The chain joins TRBV6-5 to TRBJ2-7, with 7 bases that match TRBD1. J lost 5 bases, V lost 4 bases, and 11 bases had no gene match. The germline CDR1 and CDR2 sequences are MNHEY and SVGAGI. The CDR3 loop spans 15 amino acids. Here the CDR3 reads CASSSLRDSDDEQYF. The CDR3 DNA follows: TGTGCCAGCAGTTCCTTGAGGGACAGTGACGACGAGCAGTACTTC.

J is TRBJ2-4 and V is TRBV13; no clear D. Trimming took off 5 bases at V and 0 bases at J, with 11 bases between the two ends. The CDR3 is 15 amino acids. CDR1 is PRHDT and CDR2 is FYEKMQ in the germline V gene (reference sequence). CDR3 nucleotides: TGTGCCAGCAGCCCGACGCCCGGAGCCAAAAACATTCAGTACTTC. Protein product: CASSPTPGAKNIQYF.

The gene calls are TRBV5-6 and TRBJ2-1; a weak D match, TRBD1 (6 bases). This CDR3 is 13 amino acids long. Trimming took 6 bases from V and 7 from J, leaving 14 bases between them. CDR1 is SGHDT and CDR2 is YYEEEE in the germline V gene. The chain's CDR3 is CASNVGQRNEQFF. The CDR3 bases are TGTGCCAGCAATGTGGGACAAAGGAATGAGCAGTTCTTC.

CDR3 nucleotide sequence: TGTGCCAGCAATAAACCGGGACAGTGGGACACCGGGGAGCTGTTTTTT. It is translated as CASNKPGQWDTGELFF. This chain uses TRBV5-8 with TRBJ2-2, with 7 bases identical to TRBD1. There are 16 residues in the CDR3. The ends lost 6 bases at V and 3 bases at J; junction bases unmatched: 11. Per the germline V gene, CDR1 is SGHTS and CDR2 is YDEGEE. Using reference TRBV5-8 and TRBJ2-2 for the parts outside the CDR3, the full variable domain is EAGVTQSPTHLIKTRGQQATLRCSPISGHTSVYWYQQALGLGLQFLLWYDEGEERNRGNFPPRFSGRQFPNYSSELNVNALELEDSALYLCASNKPGQWDTGELFFGEGSRLTVL.

The J gene is TRBJ2-3, the V gene TRBV10-1; maybe TRBD2 (6 bases). Germline values: CDR1 WNHNN, CDR2 SYGVQD (reference sequence). V lost 5 bases and J lost 6, with 15 bases in between. The CDR3 spans 14 residues. CDR3 region: CASSTSGGLDTQYF. As DNA, the CDR3 is TGCGCCAGCAGTACATCCGGGGGTTTGGATACGCAGTATTTT.

The CDR3, as DNA: TGTGCCAGCAGCTTAGCCCTCAGGGGAGCGGGACTCACAGATACGCAGTATTTT. This encodes CASSLALRGAGLTDTQYF. V is TRBV11-2 and J is TRBJ2-3; a possible D gene is TRBD2 (7 bases). Germline lookup yields CDR1 SGHAT and CDR2 FQNNGV. The CDR3 spans 18 residues. V dropped 1 base and J dropped 2 bases, with 19 bases sitting between them.

The chain employs TRBV10-1 and TRBJ2-3; D unclear. Trimming took off 0 bases at V and 1 base at J, with 5 bases between the two ends. The CDR3 has 14 amino acids. The germline CDR1 and CDR2 sequences are WNHNN and SYGVQD (reference sequence). The CDR3: CASSESFGTDTQYF. DNA of the CDR3: TGCGCCAGCAGTGAGTCGTTCGGCACAGATACGCAGTATTTT.